The 2 T cell receptor beta chains given below trace back to one sample, sequenced in a study of neurological immune-mediated disorders. TCRdb fed the 5' RACE reads into MiXCR, producing one record per CDR3 protein. The sample carries tens of thousands of distinct CDR3 sequences, approximately 4% recorded once. Input material: PBMCs. All receptors derive from a woman aged 30 to 39 with multiple sclerosis.

This clonotype appeared a single time. A much larger clone is a single base away; this may be a read error. The chain combines TRBV6-5 with TRBJ2-7; D gene ambiguous. V was trimmed by 2 bases and J by 0 bases, leaving 14 bases between them. Germline V gene lookup returns CDR1 MNHEY and CDR2 SVGAGI. The CDR3 has 16 amino acids. CDR3 residues: CASSYRSYSTSYEQYF. In DNA form, the CDR3 reads TGTGCCAGCAGTTACCGTAGCTACAGCACCTCCTACGAGCAGTACTTC.

This clonotype was detected many times. The chain recombines TRBV4-1 with TRBJ2-1; 7 positions match TRBD1. The J segment lost 6 bases and the V segment lost 0 bases, leaving 17 bases of the junction unmatched. Germline V gene sequence: CDR1 MGHRA, CDR2 YSYEKL. The CDR3 covers 19 residues. CDR3 protein: CASSQEPILRQGKPNEQFF. The CDR3 nucleotides are TGCGCCAGCAGCCAAGAACCGATCTTACGACAGGGAAAACCCAATGAGCAGTTCTTC.